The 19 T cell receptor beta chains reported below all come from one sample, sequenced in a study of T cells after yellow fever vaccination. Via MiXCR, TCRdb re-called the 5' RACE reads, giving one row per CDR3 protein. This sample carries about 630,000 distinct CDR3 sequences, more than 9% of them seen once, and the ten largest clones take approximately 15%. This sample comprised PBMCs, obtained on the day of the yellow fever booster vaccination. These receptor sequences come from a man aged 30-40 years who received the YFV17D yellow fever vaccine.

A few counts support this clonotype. The CDR3 region is CATSDRGRGAVETQYF. The CDR3 DNA reads TGTGCCACCAGTGACCGAGGCCGGGGGGCCGTAGAGACCCAGTACTTC. The chain employs TRBV24-1 and TRBJ2-5, with D perhaps matching TRBD2 (7 bases). V lost 4 bases, J lost 4 bases, and 18 bases lay in between. This CDR3 is built from 16 residues. Germline V gene sequence: CDR1 KGHDR, CDR2 SFDVKD.

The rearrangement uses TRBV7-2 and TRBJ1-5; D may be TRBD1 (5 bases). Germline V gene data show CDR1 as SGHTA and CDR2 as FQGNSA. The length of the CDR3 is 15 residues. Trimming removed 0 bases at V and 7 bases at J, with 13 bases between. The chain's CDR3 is CASSLAFQGGQPQHF. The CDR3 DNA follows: TGTGCCAGCAGCTTAGCGTTCCAGGGTGGCCAGCCCCAGCATTTT. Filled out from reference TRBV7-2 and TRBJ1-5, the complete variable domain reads GAGVSQSPSNKVTEKGKDVELRCDPISGHTALYWYRQSLGQGLEFLIYFQGNSAPDKSGLPSDRFSAERTGGSVSTLTIQRTQQEDSAVYLCASSLAFQGGQPQHFGDGTRLSIL.

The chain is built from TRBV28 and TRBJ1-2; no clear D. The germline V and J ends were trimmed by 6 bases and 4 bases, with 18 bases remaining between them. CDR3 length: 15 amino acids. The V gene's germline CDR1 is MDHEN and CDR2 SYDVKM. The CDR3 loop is CASRSAEEPGYGYTF. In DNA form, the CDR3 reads TGTGCCAGCAGGTCGGCTGAGGAGCCTGGCTATGGCTACACCTTC.

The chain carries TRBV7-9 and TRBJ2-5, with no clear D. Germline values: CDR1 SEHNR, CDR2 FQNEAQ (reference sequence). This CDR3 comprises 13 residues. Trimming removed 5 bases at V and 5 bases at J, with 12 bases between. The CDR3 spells CASSASGWETQYF. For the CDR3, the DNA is TGTGCCAGCAGCGCATCTGGGTGGGAGACCCAGTACTTC.

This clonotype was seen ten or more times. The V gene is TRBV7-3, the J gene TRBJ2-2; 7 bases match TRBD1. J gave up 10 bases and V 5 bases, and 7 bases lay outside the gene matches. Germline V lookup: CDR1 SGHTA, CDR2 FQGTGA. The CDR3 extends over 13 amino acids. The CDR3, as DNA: TGTGCCAGCAGCCCCCAGGGACAGCAGGAGCTGTTTTTT. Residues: CASSPQGQQELFF.

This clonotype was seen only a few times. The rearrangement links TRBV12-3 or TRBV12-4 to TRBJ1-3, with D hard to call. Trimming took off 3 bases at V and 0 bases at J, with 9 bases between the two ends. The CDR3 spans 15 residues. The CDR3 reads CASSLVGLSGNTIYF. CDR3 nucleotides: TGTGCCAGCAGTTTGGTCGGGCTCTCTGGAAACACCATATATTTT.

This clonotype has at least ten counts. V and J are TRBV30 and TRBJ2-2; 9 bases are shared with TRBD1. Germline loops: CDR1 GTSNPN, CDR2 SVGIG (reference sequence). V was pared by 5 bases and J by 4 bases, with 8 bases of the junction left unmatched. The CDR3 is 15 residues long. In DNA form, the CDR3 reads TGTGCCTGGGGACACCGGGACAGGGTCACCGGGGAGCTGTTTTTT. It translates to CAWGHRDRVTGELFF.

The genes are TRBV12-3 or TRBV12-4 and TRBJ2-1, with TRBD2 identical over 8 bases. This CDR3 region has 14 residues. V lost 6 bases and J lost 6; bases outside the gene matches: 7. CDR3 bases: TGTGCCAGCAGAACGGGACTAGTTAGCAATGAGCAGTTCTTC. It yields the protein CASRTGLVSNEQFF.

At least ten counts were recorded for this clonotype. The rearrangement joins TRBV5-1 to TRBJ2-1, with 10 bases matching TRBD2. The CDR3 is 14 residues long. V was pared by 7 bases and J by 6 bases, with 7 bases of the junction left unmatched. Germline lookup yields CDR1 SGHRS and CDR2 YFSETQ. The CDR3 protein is CASAGTSAFNEQFF. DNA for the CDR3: TGCGCCAGCGCCGGGACTAGCGCCTTCAATGAGCAGTTCTTC.

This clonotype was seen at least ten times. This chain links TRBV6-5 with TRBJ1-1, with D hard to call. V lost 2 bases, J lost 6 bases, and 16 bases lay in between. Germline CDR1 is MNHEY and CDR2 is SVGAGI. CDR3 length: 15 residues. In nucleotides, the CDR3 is TGTGCCAGCAGTTACATGTGGGGAGAGCGCGCTGAAGCTTTCTTT. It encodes CASSYMWGERAEAFF.

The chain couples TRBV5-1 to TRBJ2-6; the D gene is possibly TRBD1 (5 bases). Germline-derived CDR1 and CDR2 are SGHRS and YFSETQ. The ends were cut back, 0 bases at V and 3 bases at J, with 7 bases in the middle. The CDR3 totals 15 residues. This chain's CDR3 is CASSLARDGANVLTF. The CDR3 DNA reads TGCGCCAGCAGCTTGGCCAGGGATGGGGCCAACGTCCTGACTTTC.

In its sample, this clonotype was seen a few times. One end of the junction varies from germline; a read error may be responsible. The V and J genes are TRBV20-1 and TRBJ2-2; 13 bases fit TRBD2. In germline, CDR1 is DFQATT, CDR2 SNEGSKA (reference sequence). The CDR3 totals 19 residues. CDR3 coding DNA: TGCTGTGCTAGAGATCTAACTAGCGGGAGGGATACAAACACCGGGGAGCTGTTTTTT. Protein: CCARDLTSGRDTNTGELFF.

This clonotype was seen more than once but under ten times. CDR3 sequence: CASSLRQGAMDEQFF. The CDR3 DNA reads as TGTGCCAGCAGCCTCCGACAGGGGGCTATGGATGAGCAGTTCTTC. V usage is TRBV6-2 or TRBV6-3 and J usage is TRBJ2-1, with TRBD1 matching 10 bases. The CDR3 covers 15 residues. Losses at the gene ends were 6 bases for V and 8 bases for J; bases not matched to a gene: 10. Germline CDR1 and CDR2: MNHEY and SVGEGT.

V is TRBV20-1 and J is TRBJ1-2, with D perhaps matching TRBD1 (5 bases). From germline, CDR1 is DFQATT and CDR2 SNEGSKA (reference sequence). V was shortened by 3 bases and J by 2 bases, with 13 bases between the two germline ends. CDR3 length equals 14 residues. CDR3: CSASARQRNYGYTF. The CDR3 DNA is TGCAGTGCTAGCGCTAGACAGAGAAACTATGGCTACACCTTC.

CDR3 nucleotides: TGTGCCAGCAGCTACGCAATGAACACTGAAGCTTTCTTT. Residues: CASSYAMNTEAFF. The J gene is TRBJ1-1, the V gene TRBV7-9; D not certain. Trimming removed 4 bases from V and 0 bases from J, with 6 bases in between. The CDR3 runs 13 residues. Germline CDR1 and CDR2: SEHNR and FQNEAQ (reference sequence).

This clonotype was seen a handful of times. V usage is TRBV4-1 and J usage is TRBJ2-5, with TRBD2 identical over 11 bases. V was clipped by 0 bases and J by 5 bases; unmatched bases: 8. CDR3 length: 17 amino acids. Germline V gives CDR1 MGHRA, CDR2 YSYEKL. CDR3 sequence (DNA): TGCGCCAGCAGCCAAGATCAGGTAGCGGGAGGGCGTGAGACCCAGTACTTC. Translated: CASSQDQVAGGRETQYF.

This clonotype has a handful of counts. The chain's CDR3 is CASTRGEALPETQYF. The CDR3 DNA follows: TGCGCCAGCACCAGGGGGGAGGCCCTACCGGAGACCCAGTACTTC. The chain has TRBV5-1 and TRBJ2-5; the D gene is possibly TRBD1 (7 bases). Germline values: CDR1 SGHRS, CDR2 YFSETQ. V was clipped by 6 bases and J by 5 bases, with 20 bases between them. CDR3 length: 15 amino acids.

As DNA, the CDR3 is TGCAGTGCTAGTTTAGGGGCAGGGAATGGCTACACCTTC. Its protein is CSASLGAGNGYTF. The V and J genes are TRBV20-1 and TRBJ1-2, with a weak D call TRBD1 (5 bases). V was pared by 3 bases and J by 6 bases, with 14 bases between. The CDR3 runs to 13 residues. Germline values: CDR1 DFQATT, CDR2 SNEGSKA (reference sequence).

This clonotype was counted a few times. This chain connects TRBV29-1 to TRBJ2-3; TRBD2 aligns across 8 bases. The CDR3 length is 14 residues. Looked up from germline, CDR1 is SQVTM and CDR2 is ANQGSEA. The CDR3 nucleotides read TGCAGTGGAAGTAGCGGGACGGGCACAGATACGCAGTATTTT. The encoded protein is CSGSSGTGTDTQYF.